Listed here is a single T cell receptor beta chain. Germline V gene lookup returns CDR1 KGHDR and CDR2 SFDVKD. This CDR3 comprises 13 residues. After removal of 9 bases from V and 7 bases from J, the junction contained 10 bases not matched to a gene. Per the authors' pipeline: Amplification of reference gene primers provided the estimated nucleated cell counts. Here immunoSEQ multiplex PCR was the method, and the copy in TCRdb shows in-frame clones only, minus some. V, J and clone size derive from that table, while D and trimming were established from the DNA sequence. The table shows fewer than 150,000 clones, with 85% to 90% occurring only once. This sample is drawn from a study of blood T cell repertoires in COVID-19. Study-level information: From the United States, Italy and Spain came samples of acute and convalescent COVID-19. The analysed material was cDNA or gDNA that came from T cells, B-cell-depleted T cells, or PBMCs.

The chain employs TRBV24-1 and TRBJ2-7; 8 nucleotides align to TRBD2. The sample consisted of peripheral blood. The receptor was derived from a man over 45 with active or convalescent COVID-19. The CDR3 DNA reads TGTGCCACCCGGGGGAGCGGGGGTTGGGAGCAGTACTTC. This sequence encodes CATRGSGGWEQYF.